The rows below give T cell receptor beta chains drawn from one sample of a study of beta chain features in type 1 diabetes. Some clones are missing from TCRdb's copy, which holds only in-frame ones; the method was immunoSEQ multiplex PCR. Altogether under 800,000 clones are present, roughly a sixth being singletons, with the ten largest covering about 0.087%. The specimen sequenced was naive CD4+ T cells from blood. These receptors originate from a man between 18 and 29 years old in good health. Each CDR3 is given with its conserved first and last residue. Each record gives: CDR3 DNA, CDR3 protein, D gene, clone size, J gene, V gene. The D gene is left open where the match is weak. Clone size is not always given. Where it is, it says once, few, many or a class for expanded clones.

CDR3nt: TGTGCCAGCAGTGTAGAGGGGACAGGGAAAGAGACCCAGTACTTC
CDR3aa: CASSVEGTGKETQYF
d_gene: TRBD1
abundance: -
j_gene: TRBJ2-5
v_gene: TRBV2

CDR3nt: TGTGCCAGCAGTGAATTTACAGGATGGAACACAGATACGCAGTATTTT
CDR3aa: CASSEFTGWNTDTQYF
d_gene: -
abundance: few
j_gene: TRBJ2-3
v_gene: TRBV25-1

CDR3nt: TGTGCCAGTAGTATTAGGCGTTACAATGAGCAGTTCTTC
CDR3aa: CASSIRRYNEQFF
d_gene: -
abundance: -
j_gene: TRBJ2-1
v_gene: TRBV19

CDR3nt: TGTGCCAGTCAGACGGTTTCTGGAAACACCATATATTTT
CDR3aa: CASQTVSGNTIYF
d_gene: -
abundance: -
j_gene: TRBJ1-3
v_gene: TRBV19

CDR3nt: TGCGCCAGCAGCTTGGCGGCTAGCGGGAGCAATGAGCAGTTCTTC
CDR3aa: CASSLAASGSNEQFF
d_gene: TRBD2
abundance: few
j_gene: TRBJ2-1
v_gene: TRBV5-1

CDR3nt: TGTGCCTGGGGGAACAGGGCCTTGGGTGGCTACACCTTC
CDR3aa: CAWGNRALGGYTF
d_gene: -
abundance: few
j_gene: TRBJ1-2
v_gene: TRBV30

CDR3nt: TGTGCCAGCAGCCAGCGGGGTAATGAGCAGTTCTTC
CDR3aa: CASSQRGNEQFF
d_gene: TRBD2
abundance: -
j_gene: TRBJ2-1
v_gene: TRBV7-3

CDR3nt: TGTGCCAGCAGCGCTGAGGGGGCTGCTAATGAAAAACTGTTTTTT
CDR3aa: CASSAEGAANEKLFF
d_gene: TRBD1
abundance: -
j_gene: TRBJ1-4
v_gene: TRBV9

CDR3nt: TGTGCCAGCAGTTCCAAGGGGTATGGCTACACCTTC
CDR3aa: CASSSKGYGYTF
d_gene: -
abundance: -
j_gene: TRBJ1-2
v_gene: TRBV28

CDR3nt: TGTGCCAGCAGCAGGGCGGGCGCGACAGATACGCAGTATTTT
CDR3aa: CASSRAGATDTQYF
d_gene: -
abundance: few
j_gene: TRBJ2-3
v_gene: TRBV9